Each of the 9 T cell receptor beta chains below was sequenced from the same sample in a study of T-cell memory formation after mild COVID-19. TCRdb recomputed calls from the 5' RACE reads with MiXCR, one row per CDR3 protein. This sample has approximately 560,000 distinct CDR3 sequences, with around 15% found just once. The material sequenced was PBMCs or a T cell subset sorted from them (not recorded which). These receptors came from an adult woman who had mild COVID-19 (a few samples of this study predate the infection). Cell type and time point are not known.

The rearrangement joins TRBV5-1 to TRBJ2-1; perhaps TRBD1 as D (6 bases). Germline values: CDR1 SGHRS, CDR2 YFSETQ. Trimming left V 1 base short and J 7 bases short, with 18 bases between. This CDR3 is 16 amino acids long. The CDR3 region is CASSLQVGATRNEQFF. CDR3 sequence (DNA): TGCGCCAGCAGCTTGCAAGTGGGGGCCACCAGGAATGAGCAGTTCTTC.

This clonotype has a count of ten or more. J is TRBJ1-3 and V is TRBV7-9; no definite D call. V was trimmed by 1 base and J by 0 bases, leaving 7 bases between them. The CDR3 sequence is 15 residues long. In germline, CDR1 is SEHNR, CDR2 FQNEAQ (reference sequence). Written as DNA, the CDR3 is TGTGCCAGCAGCTTAGATGCCTTCTCTGGAAACACCATATATTTT. This encodes CASSLDAFSGNTIYF.

The chain couples TRBV7-6 to TRBJ2-1; the match to TRBD1 covers 8 bases. Germline CDR1 and CDR2: SGHVS and FNYEAQ. J lost 2 bases, V lost 1 base, and 1 base had no gene match. The CDR3 extends over 15 amino acids. CDR3: CASSLEQGAYNEQFF. The CDR3 DNA follows: TGTGCCAGCAGCTTAGAACAGGGGGCCTACAATGAGCAGTTCTTC.

V usage is TRBV7-2 and J usage is TRBJ1-1; D is perhaps TRBD1 (6 bases). The CDR3 totals 15 residues. V lost 4 bases and J 1 base, leaving 13 bases between the germline ends. Germline V lookup: CDR1 SGHTA, CDR2 FQGNSA. CDR3 loop: CASSYREVRNTEAFF. CDR3 bases: TGTGCCAGCAGCTACAGGGAAGTGAGGAACACTGAAGCTTTCTTT.

The chain uses TRBV5-1 and TRBJ2-7; 7 bases agree with TRBD1. This CDR3 has 15 residues. V trimming: 4 bases; J trimming: 7 bases; junction bases outside the gene matches: 14. Germline-derived CDR1 and CDR2 are SGHRS and YFSETQ. CDR3 in DNA: TGCGCCAGCAGCCAGGAACCGGGACAGACCGGGGAGCAGTACTTC. Its translation is CASSQEPGQTGEQYF.

V usage is TRBV4-1 and J usage is TRBJ1-1, with D possibly TRBD1 on 6 matching bases. Germline V gives CDR1 MGHRA, CDR2 YSYEKL. The CDR3 has 14 residues. Trimming stripped 1 base from V and 6 bases from J, with 12 bases between. As DNA, the CDR3 is TGCGCCAGCAGCCAAGGAGGGGGGCACGCTGAAGCTTTCTTT. This encodes CASSQGGGHAEAFF.

This clonotype was seen only a few times. This rearrangement joins TRBV30 to TRBJ2-7; the match to TRBD1 covers 8 bases. The CDR3 runs to 12 residues. V shed 6 bases, J shed 4 bases, and the junction held 5 bases outside the gene matches. From germline, CDR1 is GTSNPN and CDR2 SVGIG (reference sequence). The CDR3 spells CACMDRDYEQYF. The CDR3 DNA is TGTGCCTGTATGGACAGGGATTACGAGCAGTACTTC.

This clonotype was recorded once. The chain couples TRBV5-8 to TRBJ1-4; the D is unclear. Germline assignment: CDR1 SGHTS and CDR2 YDEGEE. V lost 0 bases to trimming and J lost 0 bases, with 9 bases between them. The CDR3 runs to 16 residues. DNA for the CDR3: TGTGCCAGCAGCTTGGCCACCGGGCCAACTAATGAAAAACTGTTTTTT. Translation: CASSLATGPTNEKLFF.

This clonotype was picked up a small number of times. The chain has TRBV4-3 and TRBJ2-1; TRBD2 aligns across 8 bases. Per the germline V gene, CDR1 is LGHNA and CDR2 is YSLEER. V trimming: 3 bases; J trimming: 3 bases; junction bases outside the gene matches: 4. CDR3 length equals 15 residues. CDR3 coding DNA: TGCGCCAGCAGCCAGACCGGGACTAGCTACAATGAGCAGTTCTTC. Translation: CASSQTGTSYNEQFF.